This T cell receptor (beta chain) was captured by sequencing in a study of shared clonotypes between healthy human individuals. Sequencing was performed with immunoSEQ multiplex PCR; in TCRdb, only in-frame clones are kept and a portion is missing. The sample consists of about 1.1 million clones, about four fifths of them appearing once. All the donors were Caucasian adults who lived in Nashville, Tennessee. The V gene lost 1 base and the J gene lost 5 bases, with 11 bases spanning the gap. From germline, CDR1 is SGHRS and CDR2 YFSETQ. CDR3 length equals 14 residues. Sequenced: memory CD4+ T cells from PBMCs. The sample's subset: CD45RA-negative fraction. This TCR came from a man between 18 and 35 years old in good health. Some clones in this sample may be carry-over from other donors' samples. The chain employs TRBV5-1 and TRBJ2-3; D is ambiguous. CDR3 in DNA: TGCGCCAGCAGCTTGCCGCTAACGGAAGATACGCAGTATTTT. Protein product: CASSLPLTEDTQYF.